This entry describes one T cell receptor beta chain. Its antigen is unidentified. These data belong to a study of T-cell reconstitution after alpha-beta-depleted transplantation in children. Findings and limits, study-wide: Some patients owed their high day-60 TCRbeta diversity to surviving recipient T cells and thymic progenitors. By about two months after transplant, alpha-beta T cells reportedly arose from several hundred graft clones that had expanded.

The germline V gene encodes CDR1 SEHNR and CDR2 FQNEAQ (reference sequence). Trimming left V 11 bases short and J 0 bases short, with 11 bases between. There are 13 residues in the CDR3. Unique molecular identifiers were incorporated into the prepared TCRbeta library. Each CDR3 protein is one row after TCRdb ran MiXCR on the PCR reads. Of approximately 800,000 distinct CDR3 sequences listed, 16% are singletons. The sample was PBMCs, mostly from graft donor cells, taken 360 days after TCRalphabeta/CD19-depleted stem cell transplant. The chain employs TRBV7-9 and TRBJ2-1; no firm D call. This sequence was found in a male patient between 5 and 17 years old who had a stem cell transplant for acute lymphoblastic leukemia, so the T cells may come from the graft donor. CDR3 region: CACPGSSYNEQFF. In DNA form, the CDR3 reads TGTGCCTGCCCTGGCAGCTCCTACAATGAGCAGTTCTTC.